This entry lists 23 T cell receptor beta chains sequenced from one sample in a study of shared clonotypes between healthy human individuals. The data were produced by immunoSEQ multiplex PCR, yet TCRdb's version contains in-frame clones alone and is incomplete. The data contain under 1,100,000 clones, about 80% of them singletons. The sample comprised memory CD4+ T cells from PBMCs. The subset: CD45RA-negative fraction. The source of these receptors is a man between 18 and 35 years old in good health. Some clones in this sample may be carry-over from other donors' samples.

This chain links TRBV30 with TRBJ2-1; TRBD2 agrees at 9 bases. Trimming at V came to 2 bases and at J to 6 bases, leaving 5 bases not matched to a gene. The CDR3 spans 14 residues. The germline CDR1 and CDR2 sequences are GTSNPN and SVGIG (reference sequence). For the CDR3, the DNA is TGTGCCTGGAGTCAATTAGCGGGAGTCAATGAGCAGTTCTTC. Translation: CAWSQLAGVNEQFF.

The V call is TRBV28, the J call TRBJ2-1; D is ambiguous. CDR1 is MDHEN and CDR2 is SYDVKM in the germline V gene. The CDR3 spans 14 residues. V was clipped by 3 bases and J by 5 bases, with 11 bases between them. CDR3 region: CASSLESAHNEQFF. Here the CDR3 DNA reads TGTGCCAGCAGTTTGGAGAGCGCCCACAATGAGCAGTTCTTC.

The chain carries TRBV29-1 and TRBJ1-2; maybe TRBD1 (5 bases). The CDR3 is 16 residues long. V lost 2 bases, J lost 4 bases, and 20 bases lay in between. CDR1 SQVTM and CDR2 ANQGSEA come from the germline V gene. CDR3: CSVENSASRGGYGYTF. The CDR3 DNA is TGCAGCGTTGAAAATTCAGCCTCAAGGGGCGGCTATGGCTACACCTTC.

The rearrangement uses TRBV7-2 and TRBJ1-2; 8 nucleotides agree with TRBD1. With 5 bases clipped from V and 4 bases from J, the junction kept 18 bases outside the gene matches. The germline gives CDR1 SGHTA, CDR2 FQGNSA. The CDR3 has 18 amino acids. This CDR3 is CASSTRTGSGPSTYGYTF. CDR3 nucleotides: TGTGCCAGCAGCACACGGACAGGGTCAGGACCATCCACCTATGGCTACACCTTC.

The rearrangement joins TRBV6-5 to TRBJ2-3; D unclear. CDR3 length equals 13 residues. V gave up 11 bases and J gave up 1 base, with 13 bases separating them. Germline loops: CDR1 MNHEY, CDR2 SVGAGI. The CDR3 DNA follows: TGTGCCGCAAAACGTCTTCGCACAGATACGCAGTATTTT. It yields the protein CAAKRLRTDTQYF.

J is TRBJ1-2 and V is TRBV27, with D tentatively TRBD1 (5 bases). The CDR3 spans 13 residues. Germline V gene sequence: CDR1 MNHEY, CDR2 SMNVEV (reference sequence). With 3 bases removed from V and 1 base from J, the gap between germline ends came to 6 bases. The DNA of the CDR3 is TGTGCCAGCAGTTTCAGGGTTAACTATGGCTACACCTTC. Translating gives CASSFRVNYGYTF.

In regard to this clone: A read error is likely here: a far larger clone is one base away. This rearrangement joins TRBV5-5 to TRBJ1-5; 8 bases fit TRBD1. V lost 0 bases to trimming and J lost 9 bases; unmatched junction nucleotides: 5. Germline CDR1 is SGHKS and CDR2 is YYEKEE (reference sequence). CDR3 length: 14 amino acids. The CDR3 nucleotides read TGTGCCAGCAGCTTGGCAGGGGGCGATCGGCCCCAGCATTTT. Its translation is CASSLAGGDRPQHF.

The rearrangement links TRBV9 to TRBJ1-1; TRBD1 might be the D (5 bases). CDR3 size: 13 residues. The V and J ends lost 2 bases and 8 bases respectively, with 13 bases between them. CDR1 and CDR2 (germline): SGDLS, YYNGEE. DNA of the CDR3: TGTGCCAGCAGCGTTTGGGGGGTGGGCGAAGCTTTCTTT. Protein product: CASSVWGVGEAFF.

This sequence joins TRBV27 and TRBJ2-7; the D call may be TRBD1 or TRBD2 (6 bases each). With 5 bases removed from V and 12 bases from J, the gap between germline ends came to 17 bases. The CDR3 covers 12 residues. Germline loops: CDR1 MNHEY, CDR2 SMNVEV (reference sequence). CDR3 nucleotide sequence: TGTGCCAGCAGTCTCCGGACAGCGGGTGGGTACTTC. Translating gives CASSLRTAGGYF.

This clone has only a few counts. This chain uses TRBV7-6 with TRBJ1-1, with a weak D call TRBD1 (5 bases). V dropped 5 bases and J dropped 1 base, with 14 bases sitting between them. Germline assignment: CDR1 SGHVS and CDR2 FNYEAQ. This CDR3 contains 15 residues. CDR3 bases: TGTGCCAGCAGCCCTCGGGACTTGGCGAACACTGAAGCTTTCTTT. Amino acid sequence: CASSPRDLANTEAFF. Full variable domain (rest looked up from reference TRBV7-6 and TRBJ1-1): GAGVSQSPRYKVTKRGQDVALRCDPISGHVSLYWYRQALGQGPEFLTYFNYEAQQDKSGLPNDRFSAERPEGSISTLTIQRTEQRDSAMYRCASSPRDLANTEAFFGQGTRLTVV.

The V gene is TRBV6-1, the J gene TRBJ1-2, with D unresolved. The CDR3 spans 11 residues. Germline V gene lookup returns CDR1 MNHNS and CDR2 SASEGT. V lost 8 bases and J lost 3, with 7 bases in between. CDR3 protein: CASFSDYGYTF. In DNA form, the CDR3 reads TGTGCCAGCTTCTCAGACTATGGCTACACCTTC.

As to this clone: A clone one base away is much larger, so this may be a read error. The identical CDR3 is also encoded by other nucleotide sequences in the sample. J is TRBJ1-5 and V is TRBV30, with D perhaps TRBD1 (5 bases). There are 14 residues in the CDR3. Germline-derived CDR1 and CDR2 are GTSNPN and SVGIG (reference sequence). As DNA, the CDR3 is TGTGCCTGGAGTGTACAGCGGGGCAATCAGCCCCAACATTTT. This gives the protein CAWSVQRGNQPQHF.

The gene calls are TRBV25-1 and TRBJ2-5; 11 nucleotides match TRBD2. Germline CDR1 is MGHDK and CDR2 is SYGVNS. With V trimmed by 1 base and J by 4 bases, 8 bases remained unmatched. CDR3 size: 17 residues. The CDR3 loop is CASSEFFSGRAGETQYF. For the CDR3, the DNA is TGTGCCAGCAGTGAATTTTTTAGCGGGAGGGCCGGAGAGACCCAGTACTTC.

The J gene is TRBJ2-7, the V gene TRBV28; 9 bases align to TRBD1. Germline assignment: CDR1 MDHEN and CDR2 SYDVKM. J lost 2 bases, V lost 7 bases, and 9 bases had no gene match. This CDR3 is 15 amino acids long. CDR3 nucleotides: TGTGCCAGCACAGGAAACAGGGGGCGTACCTACGAGCAGTACTTC. It is translated as CASTGNRGRTYEQYF.

The chain employs TRBV7-3 and TRBJ2-1; unclear D gene. Germline CDR1 SGHTA, CDR2 FQGTGA. Trimming removed 5 bases at V and 5 bases at J, with 10 bases between. The CDR3 length is 13 residues. CDR3 in amino acids: CASSPGPDNEQFF. DNA of the CDR3: TGTGCCAGCAGCCCCGGACCCGACAATGAGCAGTTCTTC.

The genes are TRBV12-5 and TRBJ2-2; D may match TRBD1 or TRBD2 (5 bases each). V lost 6 bases to trimming and J lost 2 bases, with 13 bases between them. CDR1 is LGHNT and CDR2 is FRNRAP in the germline V gene. CDR3 length equals 15 residues. CDR3 sequence reads: CASGPQGTNTGELFF. The DNA of the CDR3 is TGTGCTAGTGGACCCCAAGGGACCAACACCGGGGAGCTGTTTTTT.

The gene calls are TRBV21-1 and TRBJ2-7. TRBV21-1 is marked as a pseudogene. CDR3 size: 14 residues. CDR3 sequence: CASSKAKISYEQYF. The CDR3 DNA reads as TGTGCCAGCAGCAAAGCTAAGATCTCCTACGAGCAGTACTTC.

The chain joins TRBV10-3 to TRBJ2-3; D ambiguous. Trimming removed 8 bases from V and 1 base from J, with 16 bases in between. CDR3 length: 15 residues. CDR1 ENHRY and CDR2 SYGVKD come from the germline V gene. The CDR3 region is CAIAFSGTRTDTQYF. For the CDR3, the DNA is TGTGCCATCGCCTTCTCAGGAACCCGCACAGATACGCAGTATTTT.

The rearrangement joins TRBV5-1 to TRBJ1-4, with D unresolved. Trimming shortened V by 1 base and J by 8 bases, and 9 bases separated the two germline ends. CDR1 SGHRS and CDR2 YFSETQ come from the germline V gene. The CDR3 runs to 13 residues. The CDR3 coding sequence is TGCGCCAGCAGCTTGCCCGGTGGAGAAAAACTGTTTTTT. It is translated as CASSLPGGEKLFF. Supplemented by reference TRBV5-1 and TRBJ1-4, the full variable domain reads KAGVTQTPRYLIKTRGQQVTLSCSPISGHRSVSWYQQTPGQGLQFLFEYFSETQRNKGNFPGRFSGRQFSNSRSEMNVSTLELGDSALYLCASSLPGGEKLFFGSGTQLSVL.

This clone came up once. This rearrangement joins TRBV28 to TRBJ1-4, with D unclear. Germline values: CDR1 MDHEN, CDR2 SYDVKM. V lost 5 bases and J lost 5, with 6 bases in between. CDR3 length: 12 residues. Written as DNA, the CDR3 is TGTGCCAGCAGTCATTTCAATGAAAAACTGTTTTTT. Its protein product is CASSHFNEKLFF.

The V and J genes are TRBV6-5 and TRBJ2-7; 9 bases fit TRBD2. Germline values: CDR1 MNHEY, CDR2 SVGAGI. After removal of 5 bases from V and 7 bases from J, the junction contained 9 bases not matched to a gene. The CDR3 runs 14 residues. The CDR3 nucleotides read TGTGCCAGCAGTCCCGGGACTAGCCGGCGGGAGCAGTACTTC. This sequence encodes CASSPGTSRREQYF.

This clone was counted at least ten times. The chain has TRBV6-6 and TRBJ2-3; D is ambiguous. The V end lost 0 bases, the J end lost 5 bases, and 12 bases lay between the germline ends. The CDR3 has 15 amino acids. Germline V gives CDR1 MNHNY, CDR2 SVGAGI (reference sequence). The DNA of the CDR3 is TGTGCCAGCAGTTACTCGACTGGACGGGTAGATACGCAGTATTTT. Its protein product is CASSYSTGRVDTQYF.

The rearrangement links TRBV18 to TRBJ2-3; 7 bases fit TRBD1. This CDR3 is 16 amino acids long. With 4 bases clipped from V and 2 bases from J, the junction kept 9 bases outside the gene matches. Germline V lookup: CDR1 KGHSH, CDR2 LQKENI. The CDR3 coding sequence is TGTGCCAGCTCACTAAACAGGGGCATAAACACAGATACGCAGTATTTT. Translating gives CASSLNRGINTDTQYF.